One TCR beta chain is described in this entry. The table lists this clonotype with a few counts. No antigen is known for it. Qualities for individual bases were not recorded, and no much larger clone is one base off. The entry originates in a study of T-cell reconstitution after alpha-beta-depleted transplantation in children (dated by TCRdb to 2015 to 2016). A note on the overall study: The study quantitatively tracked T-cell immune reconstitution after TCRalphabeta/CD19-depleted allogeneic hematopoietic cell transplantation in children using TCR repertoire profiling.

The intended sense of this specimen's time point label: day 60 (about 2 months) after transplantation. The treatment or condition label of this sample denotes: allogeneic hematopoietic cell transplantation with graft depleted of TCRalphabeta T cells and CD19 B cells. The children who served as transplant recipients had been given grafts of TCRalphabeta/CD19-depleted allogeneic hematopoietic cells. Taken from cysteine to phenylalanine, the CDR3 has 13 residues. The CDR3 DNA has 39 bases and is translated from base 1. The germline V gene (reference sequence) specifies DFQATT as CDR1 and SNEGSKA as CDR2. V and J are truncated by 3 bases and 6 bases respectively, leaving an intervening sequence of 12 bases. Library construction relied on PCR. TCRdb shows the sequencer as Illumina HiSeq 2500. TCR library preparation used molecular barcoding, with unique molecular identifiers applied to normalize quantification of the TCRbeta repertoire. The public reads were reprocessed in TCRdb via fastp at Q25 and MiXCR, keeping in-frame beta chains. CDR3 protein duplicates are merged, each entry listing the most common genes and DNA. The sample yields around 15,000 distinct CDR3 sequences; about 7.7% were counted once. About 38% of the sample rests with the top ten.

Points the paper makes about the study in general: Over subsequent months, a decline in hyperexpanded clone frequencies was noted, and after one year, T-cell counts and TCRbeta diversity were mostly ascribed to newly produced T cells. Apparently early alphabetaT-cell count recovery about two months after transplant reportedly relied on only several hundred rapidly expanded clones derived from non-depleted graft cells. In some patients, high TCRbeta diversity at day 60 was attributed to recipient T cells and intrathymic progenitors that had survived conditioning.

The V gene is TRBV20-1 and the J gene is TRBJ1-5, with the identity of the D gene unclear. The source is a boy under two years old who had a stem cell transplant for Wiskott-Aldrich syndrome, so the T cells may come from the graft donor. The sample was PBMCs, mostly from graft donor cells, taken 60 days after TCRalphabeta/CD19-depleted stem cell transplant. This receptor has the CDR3 CSASHGIGQPQHF. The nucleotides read TGCAGTGCTAGCCACGGGATCGGTCAGCCCCAGCATTTT.